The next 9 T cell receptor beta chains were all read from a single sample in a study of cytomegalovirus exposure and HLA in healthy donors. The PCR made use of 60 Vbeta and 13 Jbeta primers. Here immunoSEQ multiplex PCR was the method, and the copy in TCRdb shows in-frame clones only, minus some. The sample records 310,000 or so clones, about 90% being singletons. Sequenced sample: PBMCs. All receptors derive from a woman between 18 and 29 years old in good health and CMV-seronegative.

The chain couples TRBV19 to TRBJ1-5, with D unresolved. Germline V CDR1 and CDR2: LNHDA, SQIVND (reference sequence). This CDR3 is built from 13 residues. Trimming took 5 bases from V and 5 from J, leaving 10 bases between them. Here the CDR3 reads CASSPGLDQPQHF. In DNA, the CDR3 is TGTGCCAGTAGTCCGGGGTTGGATCAGCCCCAGCATTTT.

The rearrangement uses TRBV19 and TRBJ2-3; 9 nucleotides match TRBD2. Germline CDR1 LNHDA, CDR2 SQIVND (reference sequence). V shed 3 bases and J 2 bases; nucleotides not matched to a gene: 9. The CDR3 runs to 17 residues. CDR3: CASSIGPERGVTDTQYF. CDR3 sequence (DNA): TGTGCCAGTAGTATTGGGCCGGAGCGGGGGGTCACAGATACGCAGTATTTT. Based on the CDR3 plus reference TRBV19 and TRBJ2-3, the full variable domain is DGGITQSPKYLFRKEGQNVTLSCEQNLNHDAMYWYRQDPGQGLRLIYYSQIVNDFQKGDIAEGYSVSREKKESFPLTVTSAQKNPTAFYLCASSIGPERGVTDTQYFGPGTRLTVL.

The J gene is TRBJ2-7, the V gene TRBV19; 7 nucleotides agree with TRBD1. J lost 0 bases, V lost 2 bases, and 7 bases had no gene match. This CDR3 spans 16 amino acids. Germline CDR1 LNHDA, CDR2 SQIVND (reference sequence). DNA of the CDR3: TGTGCCAGTAGTATAAGGCGACAGGGATCCTCCTACGAGCAGTACTTC. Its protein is CASSIRRQGSSYEQYF. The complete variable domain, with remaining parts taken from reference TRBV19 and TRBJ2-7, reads DGGITQSPKYLFRKEGQNVTLSCEQNLNHDAMYWYRQDPGQGLRLIYYSQIVNDFQKGDIAEGYSVSREKKESFPLTVTSAQKNPTAFYLCASSIRRQGSSYEQYFGPGTRLTVT.

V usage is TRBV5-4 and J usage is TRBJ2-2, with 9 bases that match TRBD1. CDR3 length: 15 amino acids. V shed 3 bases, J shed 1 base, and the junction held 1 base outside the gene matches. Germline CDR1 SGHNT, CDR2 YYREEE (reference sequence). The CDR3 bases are TGTGCCAGCAGCTCGGGACAGGGGAACACCGGGGAGCTGTTTTTT. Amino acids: CASSSGQGNTGELFF.

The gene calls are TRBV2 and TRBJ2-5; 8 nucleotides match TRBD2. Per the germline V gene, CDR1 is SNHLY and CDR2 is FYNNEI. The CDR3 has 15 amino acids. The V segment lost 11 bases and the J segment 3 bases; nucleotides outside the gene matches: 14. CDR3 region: CACREGLPSEETQYF. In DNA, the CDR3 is TGTGCCTGCCGGGAGGGACTACCCTCCGAAGAGACCCAGTACTTC.

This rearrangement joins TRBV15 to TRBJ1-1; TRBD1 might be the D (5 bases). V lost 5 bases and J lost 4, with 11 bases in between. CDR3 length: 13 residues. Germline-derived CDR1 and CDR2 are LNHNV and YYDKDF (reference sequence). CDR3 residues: CATSPGGATEAFF. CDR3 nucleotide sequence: TGTGCCACCAGCCCGGGTGGGGCCACTGAAGCTTTCTTT. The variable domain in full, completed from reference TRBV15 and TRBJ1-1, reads DAMVIQNPRYQVTQFGKPVTLSCSQTLNHNVMYWYQQKSSQAPKLLFHYYDKDFNNEADTPDNFQSRRPNTSFCFLDIRSPGLGDTAMYLCATSPGGATEAFFGQGTRLTVV.

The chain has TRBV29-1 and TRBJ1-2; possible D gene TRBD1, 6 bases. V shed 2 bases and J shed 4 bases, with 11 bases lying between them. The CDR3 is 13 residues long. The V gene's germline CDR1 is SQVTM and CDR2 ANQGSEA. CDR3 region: CSVETGYGYGYTF. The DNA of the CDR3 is TGCAGCGTTGAAACAGGGTACGGCTATGGCTACACCTTC.

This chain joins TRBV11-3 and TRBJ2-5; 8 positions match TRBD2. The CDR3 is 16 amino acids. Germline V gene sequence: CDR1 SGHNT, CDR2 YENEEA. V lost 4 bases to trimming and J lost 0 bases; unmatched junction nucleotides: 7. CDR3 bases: TGTGCCAGCAGCTCCTGGACTAGCAGAAACCAAGAGACCCAGTACTTC. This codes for CASSSWTSRNQETQYF.

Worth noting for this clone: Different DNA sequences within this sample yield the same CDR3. The CDR3 DNA reads as TGTGCCATCAGTCCGGGACAGGATTATGGCTACACCTTC. It encodes CAISPGQDYGYTF. The J gene is TRBJ1-2, the V gene TRBV10-3, with TRBD1 matching 8 bases. The CDR3 is 13 amino acids. V was clipped by 5 bases and J by 5 bases; unmatched bases: 4. CDR1 is ENHRY, CDR2 SYGVKD, per germline.